A selection of T cell receptor beta chains follows, all from one sample in a study of T-cell memory formation after mild COVID-19. MiXCR, applied by TCRdb to the 5' RACE reads, yields one record per CDR3 protein. The sample has about 450,000 distinct CDR3 sequences, more than 20% seen once. Sample: PBMCs or a T cell subset sorted from them (not recorded which). The receptor set was obtained from an adult woman who had mild COVID-19 (a few samples of this study predate the infection). Cell type and time point are not known. CDR3s include the opening cysteine and the closing phenylalanine or tryptophan. Fields, in order: J gene, D gene, CDR3 length, V gene, clone size, CDR3 protein, CDR3 DNA. A D gene is named only where the DNA matches it firmly. Size is stated for part of the rows, as once, few or many counts, or as a class when the clone is expanded.

j_gene: TRBJ2-3; d_gene: .; len: 14; v_gene: TRBV24-1; abundance: few; CDR3aa: CATSDDYQGSTQYF; CDR3nt: TGTGCCACCAGTGATGATTACCAGGGTTCCACCCAGTATTTT
j_gene: TRBJ2-1; d_gene: .; len: 15; v_gene: TRBV12-3/TRBV12-4; abundance: .; CDR3aa: CASSPDYINYNEQFF; CDR3nt: TGTGCCAGCAGCCCAGACTACATTAACTACAATGAGCAGTTCTTC
j_gene: TRBJ2-5; d_gene: .; len: 12; v_gene: TRBV19; abundance: .; CDR3aa: CASSRGYGTQYF; CDR3nt: TGTGCCAGTAGTAGAGGGTACGGGACCCAGTACTTC
j_gene: TRBJ2-7; d_gene: .; len: 15; v_gene: TRBV7-6; abundance: few; CDR3aa: CASSNRDFNSYEQYF; CDR3nt: TGTGCCAGCAGCAACCGGGACTTCAACTCCTACGAGCAGTACTTC
j_gene: TRBJ1-1; d_gene: .; len: 13; v_gene: TRBV12-3/TRBV12-4; abundance: few; CDR3aa: CASSFAVHTEAFF; CDR3nt: TGTGCCAGCAGTTTCGCAGTCCACACTGAAGCTTTCTTT
j_gene: TRBJ1-2; d_gene: .; len: 13; v_gene: TRBV7-2; abundance: .; CDR3aa: CASSSHSNHGYTF; CDR3nt: TGTGCCAGCAGCTCACATTCCAACCATGGCTACACCTTC
j_gene: TRBJ2-5; d_gene: .; len: 11; v_gene: TRBV7-8; abundance: .; CDR3aa: CASRSLETQYF; CDR3nt: TGTGCCAGCCGCTCATTAGAGACCCAGTACTTC
j_gene: TRBJ2-7; d_gene: .; len: 15; v_gene: TRBV12-3/TRBV12-4; abundance: .; CDR3aa: CASTSDQRIPYEQYF; CDR3nt: TGTGCCAGCACATCGGACCAGCGGATCCCCTACGAGCAGTACTTC
j_gene: TRBJ2-1; d_gene: .; len: 18; v_gene: TRBV29-1; abundance: .; CDR3aa: CSVGGRLGAWSSYNEQFF; CDR3nt: TGCAGCGTTGGTGGCAGGTTAGGGGCCTGGAGCTCCTACAATGAGCAGTTCTTC
j_gene: TRBJ1-3; d_gene: .; len: 16; v_gene: TRBV6-5; abundance: once; CDR3aa: CASSYSPVTSGNTIYF; CDR3nt: TGTGCCAGCAGTTACTCACCGGTCACCTCTGGAAACACCATATATTTT
j_gene: TRBJ1-1; d_gene: .; len: 15; v_gene: TRBV20-1; abundance: .; CDR3aa: CSARDLLTGDTEAFF; CDR3nt: TGCAGTGCTAGAGACCTGTTGACAGGAGACACTGAAGCTTTCTTT
j_gene: TRBJ2-1; d_gene: .; len: 14; v_gene: TRBV7-6; abundance: .; CDR3aa: CASSLGGLHNEQFF; CDR3nt: TGTGCCAGCAGCTTAGGGGGGCTCCACAATGAGCAGTTCTTC
j_gene: TRBJ2-7; d_gene: TRBD2; len: 14; v_gene: TRBV7-9; abundance: .; CDR3aa: CASSSRGGGYEQYF; CDR3nt: TGTGCCAGCAGCTCCCGGGGGGGGGGCTACGAGCAGTACTTC
j_gene: TRBJ2-1; d_gene: .; len: 16; v_gene: TRBV19; abundance: .; CDR3aa: CASSITGGLAPNEQFF; CDR3nt: TGTGCCAGTAGTATCACAGGGGGACTAGCCCCGAATGAGCAGTTCTTC
j_gene: TRBJ2-1; d_gene: TRBD2; len: 17; v_gene: TRBV7-3; abundance: .; CDR3aa: CASSLRGRGLAGGRQFF; CDR3nt: TGTGCCAGCAGCTTAAGGGGCAGGGGACTAGCGGGAGGTCGGCAGTTCTTC
j_gene: TRBJ1-4; d_gene: .; len: 11; v_gene: TRBV20-1; abundance: many; CDR3aa: CSAGTNEKLFF; CDR3nt: TGCAGTGCTGGGACTAATGAAAAACTGTTTTTT
j_gene: TRBJ2-7; d_gene: TRBD2; len: 15; v_gene: TRBV9; abundance: .; CDR3aa: CASSEGLAGGGEQYF; CDR3nt: TGTGCCAGCAGCGAAGGACTAGCGGGAGGAGGCGAGCAGTACTTC
j_gene: TRBJ2-7; d_gene: .; len: 9; v_gene: TRBV7-9; abundance: .; CDR3aa: CASTYEQYF; CDR3nt: TGTGCCAGCACCTACGAGCAGTACTTC
j_gene: TRBJ2-5; d_gene: TRBD2; len: 16; v_gene: TRBV6-5; abundance: .; CDR3aa: CASSYARTSGQGTQYF; CDR3nt: TGTGCCAGCAGTTACGCCAGGACTAGCGGGCAGGGGACCCAGTACTTC
j_gene: TRBJ1-1; d_gene: .; len: 13; v_gene: TRBV7-3; abundance: few; CDR3aa: CASSRDRGGSAFF; CDR3nt: TGTGCCAGCAGCCGCGACAGAGGGGGGTCCGCTTTCTTT
j_gene: TRBJ1-1; d_gene: .; len: 11; v_gene: TRBV7-6; abundance: .; CDR3aa: CASSSGSEAFF; CDR3nt: TGTGCCAGCAGTTCTGGCTCTGAAGCTTTCTTT
j_gene: TRBJ2-7; d_gene: .; len: 13; v_gene: TRBV12-3/TRBV12-4; abundance: .; CDR3aa: CASSLTPSYEQYF; CDR3nt: TGTGCCAGCAGTTTGACGCCCTCCTACGAGCAGTACTTC
j_gene: TRBJ2-7; d_gene: .; len: 13; v_gene: TRBV29-1; abundance: few; CDR3aa: CSVEEGAPYEQYF; CDR3nt: TGCAGCGTTGAAGAGGGGGCCCCCTACGAGCAGTACTTC
j_gene: TRBJ2-3; d_gene: .; len: 12; v_gene: TRBV24-1; abundance: .; CDR3aa: CATSGNTDTQYF; CDR3nt: TGTGCCACCAGTGGAAACACAGATACGCAGTATTTT
j_gene: TRBJ2-7; d_gene: TRBD2; len: 14; v_gene: TRBV20-1; abundance: few; CDR3aa: CSAREASGSYEQYF; CDR3nt: TGCAGTGCTAGAGAGGCTAGCGGGAGTTACGAGCAGTACTTC
j_gene: TRBJ2-1; d_gene: TRBD2; len: 15; v_gene: TRBV7-2; abundance: .; CDR3aa: CASSLGAGGPNEQFF; CDR3nt: TGTGCCAGCAGCTTAGGAGCGGGAGGGCCCAATGAGCAGTTCTTC
j_gene: TRBJ1-5; d_gene: .; len: 14; v_gene: TRBV7-8; abundance: .; CDR3aa: CASSLDDSNQPQHF; CDR3nt: TGTGCCAGCAGCTTAGATGATAGCAATCAGCCCCAGCATTTT
j_gene: TRBJ1-2; d_gene: TRBD1; len: 14; v_gene: TRBV7-6; abundance: few; CDR3aa: CASSSGTGVFGYTF; CDR3nt: TGTGCCAGCAGCTCCGGGACAGGGGTGTTTGGCTACACCTTC
j_gene: TRBJ1-2; d_gene: TRBD1; len: 15; v_gene: TRBV20-1; abundance: .; CDR3aa: CSAKTGTGRFYGYTF; CDR3nt: TGCAGTGCTAAGACGGGGACAGGGAGGTTCTATGGCTACACCTTC
j_gene: TRBJ2-2; d_gene: TRBD1; len: 14; v_gene: TRBV7-2; abundance: .; CDR3aa: CASGTGVNTGELFF; CDR3nt: TGTGCCAGCGGGACAGGGGTCAACACCGGGGAGCTGTTTTTT
j_gene: TRBJ2-1; d_gene: TRBD2; len: 17; v_gene: TRBV27; abundance: .; CDR3aa: CASTPAGLAEAYNEQFF; CDR3nt: TGTGCCAGCACCCCAGCAGGACTAGCGGAAGCCTACAATGAGCAGTTCTTC
j_gene: TRBJ2-2; d_gene: .; len: 14; v_gene: TRBV4-3; abundance: .; CDR3aa: CASSQESGTGELFF; CDR3nt: TGCGCCAGCAGCCAAGAGAGCGGGACCGGGGAGCTGTTTTTT
j_gene: TRBJ1-4; d_gene: .; len: 15; v_gene: TRBV6-5; abundance: .; CDR3aa: CASSYSERRNEKLFF; CDR3nt: TGTGCCAGCAGTTACTCGGAGAGAAGGAATGAAAAACTGTTTTTT
j_gene: TRBJ1-1; d_gene: TRBD1; len: 14; v_gene: TRBV6-1; abundance: few; CDR3aa: CASSGQGGDTEAFF; CDR3nt: TGTGCCAGCAGTGGTCAGGGGGGGGACACTGAAGCTTTCTTT
j_gene: TRBJ2-1; d_gene: TRBD2; len: 19; v_gene: TRBV25-1; abundance: .; CDR3aa: CASSEGTSGTRGSYNEQFF; CDR3nt: TGTGCCAGCAGTGAGGGGACTAGCGGGACTCGTGGGTCCTACAATGAGCAGTTCTTC
j_gene: TRBJ1-1; d_gene: .; len: 13; v_gene: TRBV12-3/TRBV12-4; abundance: .; CDR3aa: CASSATRNTEAFF; CDR3nt: TGTGCCAGCAGCGCTACACGGAACACTGAAGCTTTCTTT
j_gene: TRBJ2-2; d_gene: TRBD1; len: 16; v_gene: TRBV5-4; abundance: .; CDR3aa: CASKRPGQGDTGELFF; CDR3nt: TGTGCCAGCAAACGTCCGGGACAGGGTGACACCGGGGAGCTGTTTTTT
j_gene: TRBJ2-6; d_gene: TRBD1; len: 13; v_gene: TRBV20-1; abundance: .; CDR3aa: CSAGTAGANVLTF; CDR3nt: TGCAGTGCCGGGACAGCTGGGGCCAACGTCCTGACTTTC
j_gene: TRBJ2-7; d_gene: TRBD2; len: 16; v_gene: TRBV4-3; abundance: .; CDR3aa: CASSPGLAGGPSEQYF; CDR3nt: TGCGCCAGCAGCCCGGGACTAGCGGGAGGGCCGAGCGAGCAGTACTTC
j_gene: TRBJ1-2; d_gene: .; len: 11; v_gene: TRBV12-3/TRBV12-4; abundance: .; CDR3aa: CASSSNSGYTF; CDR3nt: TGTGCCAGCTCCTCTAACTCTGGCTACACCTTC
j_gene: TRBJ2-7; d_gene: .; len: 14; v_gene: TRBV2; abundance: .; CDR3aa: CASSEGGGRREQYF; CDR3nt: TGTGCCAGCAGTGAAGGTGGAGGGAGGCGCGAGCAGTACTTC
j_gene: TRBJ2-7; d_gene: TRBD2; len: 13; v_gene: TRBV5-1; abundance: .; CDR3aa: CASSWDYSYEQYF; CDR3nt: TGCGCCAGCAGCTGGGACTATTCCTACGAGCAGTACTTC
j_gene: TRBJ2-3; d_gene: TRBD2; len: 17; v_gene: TRBV12-3/TRBV12-4; abundance: .; CDR3aa: CASSYLAGVTSTDTQYF; CDR3nt: TGTGCCAGCAGTTACCTAGCGGGGGTGACCTCCACAGATACGCAGTATTTT
j_gene: TRBJ2-7; d_gene: .; len: 14; v_gene: TRBV7-6; abundance: few; CDR3aa: CASSGDSGPYEQYF; CDR3nt: TGTGCCAGCAGCGGGGACAGCGGGCCCTACGAGCAGTACTTC
j_gene: TRBJ2-6; d_gene: .; len: 15; v_gene: TRBV6-2/TRBV6-3; abundance: .; CDR3aa: CASSERGSGANVLTF; CDR3nt: TGTGCCAGCAGTGAAAGGGGCTCTGGGGCCAACGTCCTGACTTTC
j_gene: TRBJ2-5; d_gene: .; len: 16; v_gene: TRBV3-1; abundance: .; CDR3aa: CASSRGTGVRQETQYF; CDR3nt: TGTGCCAGCAGCCGCGGGACGGGAGTAAGGCAAGAGACCCAGTACTTC
j_gene: TRBJ2-1; d_gene: .; len: 16; v_gene: TRBV3-1; abundance: .; CDR3aa: CASSRGWGPRYNEQFF; CDR3nt: TGTGCCAGCAGCCGAGGGTGGGGGCCACGTTACAATGAGCAGTTCTTC
j_gene: TRBJ2-5; d_gene: .; len: 13; v_gene: TRBV3-1; abundance: .; CDR3aa: CASSQRYQETQYF; CDR3nt: TGTGCCAGCAGCCAACGGTACCAAGAGACCCAGTACTTC
j_gene: TRBJ2-3; d_gene: .; len: 17; v_gene: TRBV12-3/TRBV12-4; abundance: few; CDR3aa: CASSSFGQMTSPDTQYF; CDR3nt: TGTGCCAGCAGCTCCTTTGGACAGATGACTAGTCCTGATACGCAGTATTTT
j_gene: TRBJ2-5; d_gene: .; len: 11; v_gene: TRBV20-1; abundance: .; CDR3aa: CTTGYMETQYF; CDR3nt: TGCACTACGGGATATATGGAGACCCAGTACTTC
j_gene: TRBJ2-2; d_gene: TRBD1; len: 14; v_gene: TRBV7-2; abundance: few; CDR3aa: CASSFTGVTGELFF; CDR3nt: TGTGCCAGCAGCTTTACAGGGGTGACCGGGGAGCTGTTTTTT